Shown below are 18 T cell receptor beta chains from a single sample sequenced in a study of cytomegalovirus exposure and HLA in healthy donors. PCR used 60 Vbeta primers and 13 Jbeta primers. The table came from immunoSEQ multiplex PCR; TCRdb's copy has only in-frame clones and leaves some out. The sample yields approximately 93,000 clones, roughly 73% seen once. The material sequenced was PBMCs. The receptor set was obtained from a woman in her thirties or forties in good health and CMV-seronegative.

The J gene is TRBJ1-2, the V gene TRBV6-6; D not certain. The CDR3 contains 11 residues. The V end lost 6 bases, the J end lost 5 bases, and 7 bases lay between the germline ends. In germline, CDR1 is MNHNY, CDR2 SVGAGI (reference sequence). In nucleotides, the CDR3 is TGTGCCAGCAGCCCCGCGTATGGCTACACCTTC. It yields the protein CASSPAYGYTF.

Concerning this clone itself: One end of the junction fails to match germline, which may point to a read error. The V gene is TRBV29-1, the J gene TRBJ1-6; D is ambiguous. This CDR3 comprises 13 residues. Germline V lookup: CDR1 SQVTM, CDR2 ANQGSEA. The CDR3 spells CSVEDLPGSPLNF. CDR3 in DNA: TGCAGCGTTGAAGATCTCCCCGGGTCACCCCTCAACTTT.

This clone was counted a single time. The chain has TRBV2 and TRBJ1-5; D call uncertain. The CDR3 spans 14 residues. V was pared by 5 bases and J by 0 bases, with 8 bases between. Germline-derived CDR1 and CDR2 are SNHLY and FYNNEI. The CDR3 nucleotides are TGTGCCAGCAGTACGTCCGGTAGCAATCAGCCCCAGCATTTT. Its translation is CASSTSGSNQPQHF.

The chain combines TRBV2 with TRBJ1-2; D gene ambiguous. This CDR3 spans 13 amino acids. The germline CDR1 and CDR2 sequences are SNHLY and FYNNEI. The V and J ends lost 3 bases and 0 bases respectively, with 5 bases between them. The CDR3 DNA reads TGTGCCAGCAGTGAGGCGGCTAACTATGGCTACACCTTC. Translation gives CASSEAANYGYTF.

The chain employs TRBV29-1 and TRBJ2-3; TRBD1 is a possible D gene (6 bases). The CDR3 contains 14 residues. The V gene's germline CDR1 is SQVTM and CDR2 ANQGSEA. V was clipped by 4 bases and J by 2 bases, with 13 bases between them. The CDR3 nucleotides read TGCAGCGTTGCTCCGGGACATCACACAGATACGCAGTATTTT. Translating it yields CSVAPGHHTDTQYF.

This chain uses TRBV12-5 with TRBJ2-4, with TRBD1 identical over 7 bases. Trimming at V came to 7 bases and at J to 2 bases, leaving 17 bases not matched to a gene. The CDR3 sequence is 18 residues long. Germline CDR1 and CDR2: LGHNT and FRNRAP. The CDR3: CASAINPGQLITKNIQYF. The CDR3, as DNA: TGTGCTAGTGCTATAAACCCGGGACAGCTTATTACCAAAAACATTCAGTACTTC.

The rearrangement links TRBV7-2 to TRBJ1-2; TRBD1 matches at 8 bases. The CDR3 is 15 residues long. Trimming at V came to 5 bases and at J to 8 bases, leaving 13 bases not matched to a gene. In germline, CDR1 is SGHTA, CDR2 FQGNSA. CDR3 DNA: TGTGCCAGCAGCCAGATCCTCAGGGGGCGTGGAGGCTACACCTTC. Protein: CASSQILRGRGGYTF. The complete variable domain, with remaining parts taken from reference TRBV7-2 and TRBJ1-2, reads GAGVSQSPSNKVTEKGKDVELRCDPISGHTALYWYRQSLGQGLEFLIYFQGNSAPDKSGLPSDRFSAERTGGSVSTLTIQRTQQEDSAVYLCASSQILRGRGGYTFGSGTRLTVV.

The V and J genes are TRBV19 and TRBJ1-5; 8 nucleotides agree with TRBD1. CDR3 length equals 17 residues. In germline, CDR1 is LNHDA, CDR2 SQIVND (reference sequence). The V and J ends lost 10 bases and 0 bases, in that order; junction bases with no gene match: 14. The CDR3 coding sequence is TGTGCCACAGACCGGACAGGGAAGGTTTATAGCAATCAGCCCCAGCATTTT. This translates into CATDRTGKVYSNQPQHF.

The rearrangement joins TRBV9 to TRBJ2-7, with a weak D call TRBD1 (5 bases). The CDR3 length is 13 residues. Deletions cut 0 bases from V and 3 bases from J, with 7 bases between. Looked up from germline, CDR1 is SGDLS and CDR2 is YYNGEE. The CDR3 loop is CASSVADSYEQYF. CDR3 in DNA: TGTGCCAGCAGCGTAGCCGACAGCTACGAGCAGTACTTC.

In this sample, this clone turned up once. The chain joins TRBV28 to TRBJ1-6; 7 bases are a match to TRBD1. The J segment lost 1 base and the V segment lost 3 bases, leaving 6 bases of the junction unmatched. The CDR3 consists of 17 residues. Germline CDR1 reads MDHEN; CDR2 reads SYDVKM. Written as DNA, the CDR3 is TGTGCCAGCAGTTTCCTCGGACAGGAGTCCTATAATTCACCCCTCCACTTT. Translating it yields CASSFLGQESYNSPLHF.

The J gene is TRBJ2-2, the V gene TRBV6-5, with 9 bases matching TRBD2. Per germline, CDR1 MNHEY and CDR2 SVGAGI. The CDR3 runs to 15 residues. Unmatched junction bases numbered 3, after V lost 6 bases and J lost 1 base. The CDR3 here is CASRPAGGNTGELFF. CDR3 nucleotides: TGTGCCAGCAGACCAGCGGGGGGGAACACCGGGGAGCTGTTTTTT.

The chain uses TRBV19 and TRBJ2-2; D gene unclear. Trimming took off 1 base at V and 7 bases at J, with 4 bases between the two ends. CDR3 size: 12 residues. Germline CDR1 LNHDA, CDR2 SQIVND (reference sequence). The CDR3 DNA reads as TGTGCCAGTAGTATAGTTATCGGGGAGCTGTTTTTT. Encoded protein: CASSIVIGELFF.

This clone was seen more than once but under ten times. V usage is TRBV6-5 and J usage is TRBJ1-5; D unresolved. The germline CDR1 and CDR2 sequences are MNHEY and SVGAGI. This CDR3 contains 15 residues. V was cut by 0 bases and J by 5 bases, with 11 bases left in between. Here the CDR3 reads CASSYSVGRDQPQHF. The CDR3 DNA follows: TGTGCCAGCAGTTACTCGGTCGGTCGGGATCAGCCCCAGCATTTT.

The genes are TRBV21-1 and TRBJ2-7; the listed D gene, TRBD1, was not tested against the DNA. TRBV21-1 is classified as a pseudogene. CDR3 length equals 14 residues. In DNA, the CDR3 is TGTGCCAGCAGCAATGGACAGGGTTATTACGAGCAGTACTTC. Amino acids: CASSNGQGYYEQYF.

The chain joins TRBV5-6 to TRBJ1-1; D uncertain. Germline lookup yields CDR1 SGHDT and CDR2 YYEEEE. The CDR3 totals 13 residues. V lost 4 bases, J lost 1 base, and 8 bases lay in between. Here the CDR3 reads CASSQVSNTEAFF. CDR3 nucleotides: TGTGCCAGCAGCCAGGTATCGAACACTGAAGCTTTCTTT.

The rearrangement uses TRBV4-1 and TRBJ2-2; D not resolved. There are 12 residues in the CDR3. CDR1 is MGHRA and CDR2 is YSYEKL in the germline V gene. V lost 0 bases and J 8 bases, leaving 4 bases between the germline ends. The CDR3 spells CASSQDFGELFF. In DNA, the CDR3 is TGCGCCAGCAGCCAAGACTTTGGGGAGCTGTTTTTT.

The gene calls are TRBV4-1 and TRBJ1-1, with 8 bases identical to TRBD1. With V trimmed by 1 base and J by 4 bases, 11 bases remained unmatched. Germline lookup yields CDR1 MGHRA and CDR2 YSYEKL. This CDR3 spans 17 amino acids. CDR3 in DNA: TGCGCCAGCAGCCAAGGGATACTTGACAGGGGATTCACTGAAGCTTTCTTT. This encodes CASSQGILDRGFTEAFF.

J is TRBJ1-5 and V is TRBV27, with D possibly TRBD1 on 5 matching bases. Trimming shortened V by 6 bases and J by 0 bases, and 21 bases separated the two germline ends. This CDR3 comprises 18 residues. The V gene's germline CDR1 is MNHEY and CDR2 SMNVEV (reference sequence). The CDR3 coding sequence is TGTGCCAGCAGATTCAGCGGGACCAACCTCTATAGCAATCAGCCCCAGCATTTT. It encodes CASRFSGTNLYSNQPQHF.